This entry features one T cell receptor (beta chain) sequence. The antigen is not known. This sample is part of a study of post-analysis software for immune sequencing data. Overall study context: Patients had relapsing-remitting, secondary progressive or progressive-relapsing multiple sclerosis; some lacked subtype. General study points: Under the F measure, samples that were prepared in one batch clustered strongly together. Patients showed TRBV5-6, TRBV5-1 and TRBV20-1 among about five TRBV segments more frequent than in controls.

The germline V gene has CDR1 SGHRS and CDR2 YFSETQ. Unmatched junction bases numbered 6, after V lost 4 bases and J lost 5 bases. The CDR3 runs to 15 residues. Presence of unique molecular identifiers characterized the TCR beta cDNA libraries. Yield was roughly 500,000 cDNA molecules from around 1 to 9.1 million T cells. TCRdb reprocessed the PCR reads via MiXCR and lists one record per CDR3 protein. This table holds 600,000 to 750,000 distinct CDR3 sequences, roughly three fifths found once. The receptor was derived from a girl aged 2 to 10 with multiple sclerosis. Material for sequencing was blood. The rearrangement joins TRBV5-1 to TRBJ1-6; 7 bases fit TRBD1. The CDR3 region has the DNA TGCGCCAGCAGCCCAGGGGGACACAATAATTCACCCCTCCACTTT. The encoded protein is CASSPGGHNNSPLHF.